What follows is one T cell receptor (beta chain) and its context. The data derive from a study of blood T cell repertoires in COVID-19. Whole-study context: The United States, Italy and Spain supplied acute and convalescent COVID-19 samples. The cDNA or gDNA used as material had been derived from T cells, B-cell-depleted T cells, or PBMCs.

Data came from immunoSEQ multiplex PCR; TCRdb stores just in-frame clones and leaves some out. The data hold tens of thousands of clones, with approximately 85% observed a single time. The sequence derives from a human donor in a cohort sampled during active COVID-19. Sequenced input: peripheral blood.

CDR3: CASNTLGGGDLNTEAFF. As DNA, the CDR3 is TGTGCCAGCAACACATTAGGAGGAGGCGATCTGAACACTGAAGCTTTCTTT. The chain joins TRBV11-2 to TRBJ1-1; the D is unclear. Trimming took 7 bases from V and 0 from J, leaving 21 bases between them. CDR3 length equals 17 residues. The V gene's germline CDR1 is SGHAT and CDR2 FQNNGV.